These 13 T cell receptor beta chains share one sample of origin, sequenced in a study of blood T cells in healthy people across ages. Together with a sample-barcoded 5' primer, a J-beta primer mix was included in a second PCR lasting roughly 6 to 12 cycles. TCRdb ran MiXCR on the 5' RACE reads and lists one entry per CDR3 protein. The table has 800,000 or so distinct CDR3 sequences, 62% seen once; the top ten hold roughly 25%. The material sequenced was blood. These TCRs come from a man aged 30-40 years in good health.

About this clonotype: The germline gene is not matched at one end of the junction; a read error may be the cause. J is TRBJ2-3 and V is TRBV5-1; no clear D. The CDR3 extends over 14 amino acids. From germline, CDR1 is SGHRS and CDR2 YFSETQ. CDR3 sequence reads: CVSSPQGSTDTQYF. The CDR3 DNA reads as TGCGTCAGCAGCCCACAAGGATCCACAGATACGCAGTATTTT.

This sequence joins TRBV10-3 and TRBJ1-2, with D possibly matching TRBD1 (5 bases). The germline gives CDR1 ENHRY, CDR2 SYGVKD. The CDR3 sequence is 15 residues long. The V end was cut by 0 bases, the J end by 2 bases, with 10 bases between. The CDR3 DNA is TGTGCCATCAGTGAGTCGAAGACAGCCAACTATGGCTACACCTTC. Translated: CAISESKTANYGYTF.

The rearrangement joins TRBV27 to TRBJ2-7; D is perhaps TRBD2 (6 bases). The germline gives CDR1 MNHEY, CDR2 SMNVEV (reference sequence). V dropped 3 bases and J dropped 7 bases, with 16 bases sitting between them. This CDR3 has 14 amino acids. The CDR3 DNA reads TGTGCCAGCAGTTTCTGGGACTCAACAAATGAGCAGTACTTC. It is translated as CASSFWDSTNEQYF.

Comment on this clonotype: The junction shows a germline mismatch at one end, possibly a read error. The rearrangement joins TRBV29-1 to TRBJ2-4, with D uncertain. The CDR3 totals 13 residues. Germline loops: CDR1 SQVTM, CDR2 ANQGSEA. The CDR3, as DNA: TGCAGCGTTGATATTGGAACGATAGACATTCAATACTTC. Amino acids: CSVDIGTIDIQYF.

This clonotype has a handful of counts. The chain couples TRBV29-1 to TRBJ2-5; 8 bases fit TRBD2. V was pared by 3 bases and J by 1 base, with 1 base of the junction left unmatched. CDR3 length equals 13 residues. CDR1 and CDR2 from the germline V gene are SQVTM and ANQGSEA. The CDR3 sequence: CSVDLAGQETQYF. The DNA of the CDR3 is TGCAGCGTTGACCTAGCGGGCCAAGAGACCCAGTACTTC.

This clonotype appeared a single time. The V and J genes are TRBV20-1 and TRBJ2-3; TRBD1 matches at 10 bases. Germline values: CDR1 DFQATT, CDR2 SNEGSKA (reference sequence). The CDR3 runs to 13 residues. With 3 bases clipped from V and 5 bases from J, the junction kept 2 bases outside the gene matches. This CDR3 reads CSASDRGRDTQYF. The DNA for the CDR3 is TGCAGTGCTAGTGACAGGGGGCGAGATACGCAGTATTTT.

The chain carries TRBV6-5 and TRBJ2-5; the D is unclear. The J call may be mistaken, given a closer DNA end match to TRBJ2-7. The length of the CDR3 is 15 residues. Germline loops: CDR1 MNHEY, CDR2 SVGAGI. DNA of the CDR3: TGTGCCAGCAGTTACTCGTATAGGGTGATCGGCGAGCAGTACTTC. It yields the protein CASSYSYRVIGEQYF.

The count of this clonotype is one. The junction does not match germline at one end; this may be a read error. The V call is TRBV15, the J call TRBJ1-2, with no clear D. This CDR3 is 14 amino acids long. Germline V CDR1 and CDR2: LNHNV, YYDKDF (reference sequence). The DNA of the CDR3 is TGTGCCACTAGCACTGGTATCGGGCGGAGGGGCTACACCTTC. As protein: CATSTGIGRRGYTF.

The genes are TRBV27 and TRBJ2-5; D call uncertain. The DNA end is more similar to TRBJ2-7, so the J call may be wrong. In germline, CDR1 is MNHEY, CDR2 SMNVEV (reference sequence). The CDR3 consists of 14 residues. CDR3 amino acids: CASSLFADTYEQYF. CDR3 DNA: TGTGCCAGCAGTTTATTTGCCGACACCTACGAGCAGTACTTC.

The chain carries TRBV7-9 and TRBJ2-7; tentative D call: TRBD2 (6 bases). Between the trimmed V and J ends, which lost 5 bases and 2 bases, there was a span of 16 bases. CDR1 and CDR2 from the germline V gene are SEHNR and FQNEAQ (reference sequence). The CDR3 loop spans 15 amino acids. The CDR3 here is CASSPPGRGPYEQYF. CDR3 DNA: TGTGCCAGCAGCCCACCAGGGCGGGGACCCTACGAGCAGTACTTC. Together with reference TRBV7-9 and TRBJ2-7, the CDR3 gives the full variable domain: DTGVSQNPRHKITKRGQNVTFRCDPISEHNRLYWYRQTLGQGPEFLTYFQNEAQLEKSRLLSDRFSAERPKGSFSTLEIQRTEQGDSAMYLCASSPPGRGPYEQYFGPGTRLTVT.

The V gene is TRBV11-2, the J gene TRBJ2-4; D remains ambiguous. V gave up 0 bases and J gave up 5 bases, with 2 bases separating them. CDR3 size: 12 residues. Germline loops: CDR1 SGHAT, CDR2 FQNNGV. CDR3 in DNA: TGTGCCAGCAGCTTAGAGCAAAACATTCAGTACTTC. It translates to CASSLEQNIQYF. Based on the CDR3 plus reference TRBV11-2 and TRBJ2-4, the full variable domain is EAGVAQSPRYKIIEKRQSVAFWCNPISGHATLYWYQQILGQGPKLLIQFQNNGVVDDSQLPKDRFSAERLKGVDSTLKIQPAKLEDSAVYLCASSLEQNIQYFGAGTRLSVL.

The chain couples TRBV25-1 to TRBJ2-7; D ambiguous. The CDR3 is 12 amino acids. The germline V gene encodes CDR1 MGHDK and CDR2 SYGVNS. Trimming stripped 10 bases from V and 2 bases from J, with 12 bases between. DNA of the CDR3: TGTGCCACCAATGCTGGGGCCTACGAGCAGTACTTC. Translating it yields CATNAGAYEQYF.

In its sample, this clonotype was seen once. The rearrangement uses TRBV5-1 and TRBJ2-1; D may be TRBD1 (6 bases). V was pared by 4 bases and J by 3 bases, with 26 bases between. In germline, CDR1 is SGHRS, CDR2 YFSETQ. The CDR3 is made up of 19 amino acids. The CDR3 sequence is CASSQPTGSYFNFYNEQFF. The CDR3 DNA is TGCGCCAGCAGCCAACCGACAGGTAGCTACTTTAATTTCTACAATGAGCAGTTCTTC.